This T cell receptor (beta chain) was obtained from a study of CD8+ T cells in alopecia areata. Across the whole study: Administration of oral tofacitinib to treated patients was at 5 to 10 mg twice daily.

Study-level findings and limits: Persistence of many expanded lesional clones was seen in scalp and blood during tofacitinib.

This CDR3 comprises 16 residues. J gave up 10 bases and V 5 bases, and 15 bases lay outside the gene matches. The V gene's germline CDR1 is MNHNY and CDR2 SVGAGI (reference sequence). Note on this clone: The antigen is undetermined.

RNA extraction and reverse transcription yielded cDNA as sequencing template. Sequencing used immunoSEQ multiplex PCR; TCRdb keeps in-frame clones, though not all of them. In the table there are around 200,000 clones, 64% of which are singletons. The treatment was: oral pan-JAK inhibitor, 5-10 mg twice daily. Collected material from alopecia areata patients comprised lesional scalp punch biopsies and peripheral blood. The TCR was taken from a human donor with alopecia areata. V gene TRBV6-6 combines with J gene TRBJ2-4; 9 nucleotides match TRBD2. The sample consisted of CD4+ T cells sorted from blood, taken at week 4, from a patient treated with tofacitinib. The CDR3, as DNA: TGTGCCAGCAGTACCCCCGGCGGGGGGGGTACCAAAATTCAGTACTTC. The encoded protein is CASSTPGGGGTKIQYF.